This T cell receptor (beta chain) was identified in a study of neurological immune-mediated disorders. It was by 5'RACE with 10-nucleotide random UMIs that the cDNA was made. TCRdb passed the 5' RACE reads through MiXCR, listing each CDR3 protein once. The sample holds tens of thousands of distinct CDR3 sequences; 3.4% are singletons and the top ten take under 4.5%. Worth noting for this clonotype: Its specificity is not known.

Broader study findings: The repertoires of 18 of 34 multiple sclerosis patients fell into one related-CDR3 cluster (a possible signature) under phylogenetic grouping.

CDR3 size: 12 residues. Trimming took off 6 bases at V and 5 bases at J, with 10 bases between the two ends. CDR1 is MNHNY and CDR2 is SVGAGI in the germline V gene (reference sequence). This TCR was recovered from a man aged 40-50 years with multiple sclerosis. The sample was PBMCs. This sequence joins TRBV6-6 and TRBJ2-5; D ambiguous. CDR3 nucleotides: TGTGCCAGCAGCCCCGAGATGGAGACCCAGTACTTC. This translates into CASSPEMETQYF.